This T cell receptor (beta chain) originates from a study of OX40 agonist ivuxolimab in advanced cancers. As for the study in general: The mean age was roughly 60 years, ranging from about 20 to 90, with approximately 83% of participants male. Study-wide points: Low normalized T-cell clonal expansion was additionally recorded for some nonresponders. Clonal expansion was among the lowest in partial responders at 0.1-3.0 mg/kg, especially CD8+.

Samples of blood were obtained at baseline, on cycle 4 day 1, and on cycle 7 day 1. To note about this clone: As yet, its antigen is unknown.

The method was immunoSEQ multiplex PCR; TCRdb's version includes in-frame clones alone and lacks a portion of them. Of roughly 76,000 clones in the sample, 85% were seen once. The CDR3 covers 14 residues. The ends were cut back, 1 base at V and 4 bases at J, with 8 bases in the middle. The V gene's germline CDR1 is LGHNA and CDR2 YSLEER. This specimen was CD4+ or CD8+ T cells sorted from blood, taken in a trial of the OX40 agonist ivuxolimab. The sequence was collected from an adult with an advanced solid tumor such as melanoma, head and neck, liver or kidney cancer. The chain is built from TRBV4-3 and TRBJ1-3, with TRBD1 as a possible D gene (6 bases). The CDR3 sequence: CASSQAGTGNTIYF. The CDR3 DNA follows: TGCGCCAGCAGCCAAGCAGGGACAGGAAACACCATATATTTT.